A selection of T cell receptor beta chains follows, all from one sample in a study of blood T cell repertoires in COVID-19. Data came from immunoSEQ multiplex PCR; TCRdb stores just in-frame clones and leaves some out. Of approximately 300,000 clones in the sample, around nine tenths are singletons; the top ten hold 1%. What was sequenced was peripheral blood. These receptors all stem from a man over 45 with active or convalescent COVID-19. The CDR3 runs from the conserved cysteine through the conserved F or W. Each record gives: clone size, V gene, CDR3 protein. Where a row states a size, it is once, few, many or the class of an expanded clone; other rows omit it.

>-|TRBV7-7
CASSLEGAYSRDLKATDTQYF
>-|TRBV5-1
CASSLEGTGLREQYF
>-|TRBV28
CASSETGTVKRIYF
>few|TRBV18
CASSPSGQDFYGYTF
>-|TRBV6-5
CASSSPGQSNEQFF
>once|TRBV4-3
CASSQEAGGSDTGELFF
>many|TRBV5-5
CASSLGDSLNYGYTF
>-|TRBV2
CASSDNSGNTIYF
>-|TRBV30
CAWSVLGRGVEQYF
>-|TRBV18
CASSPLSRDRLDEQYF
>-|TRBV7-2
CASSLRFPGGYEQYF
>-|TRBV6-1
CASSEDPLELVAYNEQFF
>-|TRBV10-3
CAIRKGMNTEAFF
>-|TRBV6-6
CASSYYSSGQPQHF
>-|TRBV5-1
CASSPDSGGPNTGELFF
>-|TRBV7-3
CASSSGDSPLHF
>-|TRBV27
CASSKNAAGGNQPQHF
>-|TRBV5-1
CASSWTPQNDEQFF
>-|TRBV5-6
CASSLARGLVPSTDTQYF
>-|TRBV2
CASSSVGGQETQYF
>-|TRBV28
CASRVTGDYGYTF
>once|TRBV4-1
CASSQDPNADSGYTF
>-|TRBV7-2
CASSSPSGMGTEAFF
>-|TRBV7-3
CASSLGTGKWNEQFF
>-|TRBV7-9
CASSLDRDGNIQYF
>-|TRBV2
CASSGGWGQGAEAFF
>few|TRBV2
CASSESGGINSPLHF
>-|TRBV2
CASRPLTSGDTQYF
>-|TRBV5-1
CASMTDFTDTQYF
>once|TRBV24-1
CATSGGQGSYEQYF
>-|TRBV2
CASSETGGSNSPLHF
>-|TRBV4-3
CASSQEALAGNAYEQYF
>-|TRBV30
CAWSGAEPLFF
>-|TRBV14
CASSRTGARSHHEQYF
>-|TRBV5-1
CASQGTPANYGYTF
>-|TRBV11-2
CASSLTGYNEQFF
>-|TRBV30
CAWSVGLGGETQYF
>once|TRBV2
CASSTDSNQPQHF
>-|TRBV10-2
CASSEVALRRTDTQYF
>-|TRBV5-5
CASSTFAGTGGLNTEAFF
>-|TRBV5-1
CASSWGTGFPIGGYTF
>-|TRBV4-3
CASSFTAAGRTGELFF
>few|TRBV6-2/TRBV6-3
CASSRREEQYF
>-|TRBV28
CASGVRQGEAFF
>-|TRBV10-3
CAISALDYGYTF
>-|TRBV28
CASSSSGGWTEAFF
>-|TRBV5-1
CASSLGRTGQGNFYTF